A single sample gave rise to the 11 T cell receptor beta chains below, sequenced in a study of regulatory T cells in long-lasting Graves disease. TCR beta libraries were built with iRepertoire HTBI primers and Arm-PCR of CDR3 regions. Each CDR3 protein gets one entry after TCRdb re-called the multiplex PCR reads with MiXCR. The sample gives hundreds of thousands of distinct CDR3 sequences, approximately 16% of which show up once; roughly 25% is in the top ten. Specified time point: newly diagnosed GD, antithyroid drugs for less than 3 months. Preparation of the TCR library used RNA extracted from PBMCs. The same data also went into a second study, on T cells in Graves' hyperthyroidism and ophthalmopathy.

This sample comprised peripheral blood mononuclear cells (PBMCs), obtained at new diagnosis, from a patient treated with antithyroid drugs. The receptor source for this set is a woman aged 40 to 65 with Graves disease.

This clonotype was detected ten times or more. CDR3 region: CASSHGQGKGEAFF. Here the CDR3 DNA reads TGTGCCAGCAGTCATGGACAGGGCAAAGGTGAAGCTTTCTTT. This rearrangement joins TRBV27 to TRBJ1-1, with TRBD1 matching over 8 bases. Germline lookup yields CDR1 MNHEY and CDR2 SMNVEV (reference sequence). The CDR3 loop spans 14 amino acids. V lost 5 bases and J lost 7; bases outside the gene matches: 9.

The table lists this clonotype with many counts. J is TRBJ1-1 and V is TRBV5-1; D gene ambiguous. The V and J ends lost 4 bases and 0 bases respectively, with 16 bases between them. The CDR3 is 16 amino acids. CDR1 is SGHRS and CDR2 is YFSETQ in the germline V gene. CDR3 nucleotides: TGCGCCAGCAGCCTTTGGGCGGCAGAGATGAACACTGAAGCTTTCTTT. Amino acid sequence: CASSLWAAEMNTEAFF. Variable domain in full (rest from reference TRBV5-1 and TRBJ1-1): KAGVTQTPRYLIKTRGQQVTLSCSPISGHRSVSWYQQTPGQGLQFLFEYFSETQRNKGNFPGRFSGRQFSNSRSEMNVSTLELGDSALYLCASSLWAAEMNTEAFFGQGTRLTVV.

This clonotype was observed many times. The rearrangement joins TRBV6-1 to TRBJ1-1, with D perhaps TRBD1 (5 bases). The CDR3 spans 11 residues. From germline, CDR1 is MNHNS and CDR2 SASEGT. The V and J ends lost 8 bases and 10 bases respectively, with 14 bases between them. CDR3 amino acids: CASFGTSRAFF. The CDR3 coding sequence is TGTGCCAGCTTTGGGACTTCTCGAGCTTTCTTT.

This clonotype was detected many times. The V gene is TRBV12-3 or TRBV12-4, the J gene TRBJ2-2; D may match TRBD1 or TRBD2 (6 bases each). Trimming shortened V by 7 bases and J by 0 bases, and 12 bases separated the two germline ends. The CDR3 consists of 15 residues. The CDR3 loop is CASTLRGANTGELFF. The CDR3 nucleotides read TGTGCCAGCACTCTAAGGGGGGCGAACACCGGGGAGCTGTTTTTT.

This clonotype was seen only a few times. This sequence joins TRBV6-1 and TRBJ1-3; tentative D call: TRBD1 (6 bases). V lost 3 bases and J lost 6, with 9 bases in between. Germline V gene data show CDR1 as MNHNS and CDR2 as SASEGT. The CDR3 has 13 amino acids. CDR3: CASSEQGKNTIYF. The CDR3 DNA reads as TGTGCCAGCAGTGAGCAGGGGAAAAACACCATATATTTT.

This clonotype was seen ten or more times. This rearrangement joins TRBV6-5 to TRBJ2-5; D is perhaps TRBD1 (5 bases). The CDR3 covers 15 residues. Looked up from germline, CDR1 is MNHEY and CDR2 is SVGAGI. Deletions cut 2 bases from V and 4 bases from J, with 14 bases between. CDR3: CASSYSVMGPETQYF. The CDR3 DNA reads as TGTGCCAGCAGTTACAGCGTAATGGGGCCAGAGACCCAGTACTTC.

This clonotype was seen many times. V usage is TRBV24-1 and J usage is TRBJ1-5; the D is unclear. The CDR3 length is 14 residues. Germline V gives CDR1 KGHDR, CDR2 SFDVKD. V was shortened by 3 bases and J by 3 bases, with 8 bases between the two germline ends. For the CDR3, the DNA is TGTGCCACCAGTGATGAGAGTTTCAATCAGCCCCAGCATTTT. As protein: CATSDESFNQPQHF.

This clonotype was counted at least ten times. V is TRBV2 and J is TRBJ2-7; 10 bases are a match to TRBD1. The germline V gene has CDR1 SNHLY and CDR2 FYNNEI. The CDR3 covers 14 residues. V lost 8 bases, J lost 2 bases, and 6 bases stayed unmatched. The CDR3 bases are TGTGCCAGCGGTGGGGGACAGGGGCCCTACGAGCAGTACTTC. It encodes CASGGGQGPYEQYF.

This clonotype occurred many times. The rearrangement uses TRBV27 and TRBJ2-3; tentatively, D is TRBD2 (5 bases). Germline CDR1 reads MNHEY; CDR2 reads SMNVEV (reference sequence). The ends were cut back, 2 bases at V and 3 bases at J, with 12 bases in the middle. There are 15 residues in the CDR3. In nucleotides, the CDR3 is TGTGCCAGCAGTTTAATTCTAGCCGGAACAGATACGCAGTATTTT. Translation: CASSLILAGTDTQYF.

As for this clonotype: This sequence may be a read error, since a much larger clone differs from it by one base. CDR3 DNA: TGTGCCAGCATCCCCGGGACGGCGAACACTGAAGCTTTCTTT. Protein: CASIPGTANTEAFF. The chain uses TRBV11-3 and TRBJ1-1, with D tentatively TRBD1 (5 bases). CDR1 is SGHNT and CDR2 is YENEEA in the germline V gene. This CDR3 is 14 amino acids long. Trimming left V 7 bases short and J 1 base short, with 13 bases between.

This clonotype was recorded many times. V is TRBV12-3 or TRBV12-4 and J is TRBJ2-3; TRBD2 matches at 8 bases. After removal of 6 bases from V and 3 bases from J, the junction contained 11 bases not matched to a gene. This CDR3 contains 16 residues. The CDR3 sequence is CASRGGRLAKTDTQYF. Here the CDR3 DNA reads TGTGCCAGCAGGGGGGGGCGACTAGCGAAAACAGATACGCAGTATTTT.